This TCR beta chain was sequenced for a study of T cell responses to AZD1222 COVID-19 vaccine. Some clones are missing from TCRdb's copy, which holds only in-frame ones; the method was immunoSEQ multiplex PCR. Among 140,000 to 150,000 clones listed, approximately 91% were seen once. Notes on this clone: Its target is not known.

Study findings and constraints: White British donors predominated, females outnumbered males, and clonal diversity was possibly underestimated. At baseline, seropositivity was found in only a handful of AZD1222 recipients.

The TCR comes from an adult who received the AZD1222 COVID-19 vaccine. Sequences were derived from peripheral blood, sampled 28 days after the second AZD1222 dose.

CDR3 sequence (DNA): TGTGCCAGTAGCTTTAGCGTCTCCTACGAGCAGTACTTC. Translating it yields CASSFSVSYEQYF. The genes are TRBV19 and TRBJ2-7, with D possibly matching TRBD2 (5 bases). This CDR3 has 13 amino acids. Germline CDR1 and CDR2: LNHDA and SQIVND (reference sequence). With 6 bases removed from V and 0 bases from J, the gap between germline ends came to 9 bases.